This T cell receptor (beta chain) was sequenced for a study of TIL therapy for anti-PD-1-resistant metastatic lung cancer. At the level of the study: Progressing patients received lymphodepletion, expanded TIL infusion and IL-2. Most patients had lung adenocarcinoma. General study findings and limits: The cohort had more treatment-naive, never-smoker and oncogene-addicted patients than typical.

The libraries were made with immunoSEQ v3. Assay: immunoSEQ multiplex PCR; the TCRdb copy retains only in-frame clones and omits some. Of tens of thousands of clones in the sample, over 70% are singletons; the top ten hold about 2.1%. Time point specified: pre-treatment sample, taken before nivolumab and TIL therapy. As regards this clone: Antigen unknown.

The clonotype was recovered from a person aged 25-80 years with non-small cell lung cancer. Sequences were derived from blood, sampled at baseline.

This CDR3 reads CASSQGQGVDYGYTF. Written as DNA, the CDR3 is TGTGCCAGCAGCCAAGGACAGGGGGTTGACTATGGCTACACCTTC. This sequence joins TRBV4-2 and TRBJ1-2; 9 bases match TRBD1. The CDR3 runs to 15 residues. Germline V gene sequence: CDR1 LGHNA, CDR2 YNFKEQ. V shed 1 base and J 3 bases; nucleotides not matched to a gene: 3.